This TCR beta chain was sequenced for a study of Ad26.COV2.S vaccination and SARS-CoV-2 variants. This clone was seen only once. The antigen remains unidentified. Treatment specified: roughly 20 received Ad26.COV2.S at low or high dose, single or two shots; 5 received placebo; per-sample allocation not given. The samples date from day 63 after the first vaccine or placebo injection. Method: immunoSEQ multiplex PCR; TCRdb's copy keeps in-frame clones and lacks some. The repertoire holds around 340,000 clones, around 88% seen once, with about 11% in the top ten. Germline V gene sequence: CDR1 MDHEN, CDR2 SYDVKM. The CDR3 extends over 12 amino acids. V lost 6 bases to trimming and J lost 7 bases, with 7 bases between them. Study conclusions and caveats: While placebo recipients had lower spike-specific TCR breadth, vaccine recipients had more. Analytic work on TCR breadth and depth might have understated the full extent of total T cell responses.

The material was peripheral blood, obtained in a trial of Ad26.COV2.S vaccine versus placebo. The receptor comes from a person between 18 and 65 years old who received the Ad26.COV2.S COVID-19 vaccine or a placebo. V usage is TRBV28 and J usage is TRBJ1-6; D call uncertain. CDR3 residues: CASREGNSPLHF. CDR3 in DNA: TGTGCCAGCAGGGAAGGGAATTCACCCCTCCACTTT.